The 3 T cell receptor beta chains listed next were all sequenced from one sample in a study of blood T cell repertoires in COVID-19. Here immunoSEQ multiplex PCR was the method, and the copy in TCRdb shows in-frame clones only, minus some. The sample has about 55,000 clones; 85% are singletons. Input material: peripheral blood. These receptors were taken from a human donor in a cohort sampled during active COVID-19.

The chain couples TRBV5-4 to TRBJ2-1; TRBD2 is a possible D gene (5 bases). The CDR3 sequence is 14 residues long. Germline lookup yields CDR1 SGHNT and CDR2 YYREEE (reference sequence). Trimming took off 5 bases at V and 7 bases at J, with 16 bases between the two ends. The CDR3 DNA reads TGTGCCAGCAGATATGAAGGGCGGGTGAATGAGCAGTTCTTC. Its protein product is CASRYEGRVNEQFF.

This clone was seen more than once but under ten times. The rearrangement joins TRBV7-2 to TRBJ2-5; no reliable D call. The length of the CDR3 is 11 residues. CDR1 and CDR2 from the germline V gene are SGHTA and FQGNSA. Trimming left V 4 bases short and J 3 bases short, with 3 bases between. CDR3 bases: TGTGCCAGCAGCTCAGAAGAGACCCAGTACTTC. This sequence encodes CASSSEETQYF.

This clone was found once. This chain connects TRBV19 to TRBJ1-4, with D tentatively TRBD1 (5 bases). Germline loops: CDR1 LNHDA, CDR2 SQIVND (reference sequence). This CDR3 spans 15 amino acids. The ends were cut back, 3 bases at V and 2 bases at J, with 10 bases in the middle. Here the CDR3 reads CASSILRDTNEKLFF. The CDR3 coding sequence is TGTGCCAGTAGTATTTTGCGGGACACTAATGAAAAACTGTTTTTT.